This T cell receptor beta chain was found in a study of shared clonotypes between healthy human individuals. This CDR3 has 16 residues. Germline CDR1 reads SEHNR; CDR2 reads FQNEAQ (reference sequence). V shed 2 bases, J shed 4 bases, and the junction held 10 bases outside the gene matches. Data came from immunoSEQ multiplex PCR; TCRdb stores just in-frame clones and leaves some out. Of fewer than 800,000 clones in the sample, 92% were seen once. Study-wide results and limits: Depth was large, yet rarefaction showed that sorted-subset sequencing was incomplete. Several donors shared approximately 5% of their naive CD4 clonotypes.

It was CD45RO-negative cells, positively selected for CCR7, that made up naive CD8 cells, with terminally differentiated effector memory CD45RA+ cells excluded. On this clone itself: Its antigen remains unidentified.

The TCR sequence derives from a man aged 30 to 39 in good health. The J gene is TRBJ2-7, the V gene TRBV7-9; 8 bases align to TRBD1. Sequencing was performed on naive CD8+ T cells sorted from blood. CDR3 bases: TGTGCCAGCAGCTTACTCCTTGGACAGGGTCTATACGAGCAGTACTTC. Translation gives CASSLLLGQGLYEQYF.